A single sample is the source of the 23 T cell receptor beta chains below, sequenced in a study of naive and memory T cell subsets. Two oligonucleotides, mixed equimolar, formed the beta constant-region primer covering TRBC1 and TRBC2. Four rounds of PCR amplified the ligated cDNA using nested alpha and beta constant-region primers plus SP2. MiXCR, applied by TCRdb to the UMI-ligation and nested PCR reads, yields one record per CDR3 protein. The sample includes around 130,000 distinct CDR3 sequences, 36% of them seen just once. Sequencing was carried out using central memory CD4+ T cells from blood. Receptor source: a human donor in good health.

The gene calls are TRBV5-5 and TRBJ1-5; D is unresolved. CDR1 and CDR2 (germline): SGHKS, YYEKEE (reference sequence). V was trimmed by 4 bases and J by 9 bases, leaving 11 bases between them. This CDR3 is built from 12 residues. The CDR3 DNA sequence: TGTGCCAGCAGCACTGCACGGGGGCCCCAGCATTTT. This translates into CASSTARGPQHF.

V is TRBV4-3 and J is TRBJ2-4; 10 bases align to TRBD1. There are 15 residues in the CDR3. The trim removed 3 bases at V and 7 bases at J, leaving 6 bases unmatched. Per the germline V gene, CDR1 is LGHNA and CDR2 is YSLEER. Here the CDR3 reads CASSHHLGQGNIQYF. The CDR3 region has the DNA TGCGCCAGCAGCCACCACCTGGGACAGGGGAACATTCAGTACTTC.

The chain links TRBV6-5 to TRBJ2-3; 9 bases match TRBD2. The germline V gene has CDR1 MNHEY and CDR2 SVGAGI. The CDR3 is 15 residues long. With 6 bases clipped from V and 2 bases from J, the junction kept 6 bases outside the gene matches. The CDR3: CASRRLAAYTDTQYF. For the CDR3, the DNA is TGTGCCAGCAGGCGACTAGCGGCCTACACAGATACGCAGTATTTT.

The CDR3, as DNA: TGCGCCAGCAGCCTGGACAGGGTCCTGTCGGCCGAGCAGTACTTC. This translates into CASSLDRVLSAEQYF. This sequence joins TRBV5-1 and TRBJ2-7, with TRBD1 identical over 8 bases. Germline V lookup: CDR1 SGHRS, CDR2 YFSETQ. J was trimmed by 6 bases and V by 4 bases; bases with no gene match: 12. The CDR3 has 15 residues.

The V and J genes are TRBV24-1 and TRBJ2-2, with a possible D match to TRBD1 (7 bases). The CDR3 is 16 amino acids. V was pared by 7 bases and J by 2 bases, with 16 bases between. Germline lookup yields CDR1 KGHDR and CDR2 SFDVKD. CDR3 nucleotide sequence: TGTGCCACCAGAAACGGGAGACAGGGAAACACCGGGGAGCTGTTTTTT. Encoded protein: CATRNGRQGNTGELFF.

This clonotype was recorded a few times. V usage is TRBV9 and J usage is TRBJ2-2; 10 bases match TRBD2. The CDR3 extends over 16 amino acids. Germline V gives CDR1 SGDLS, CDR2 YYNGEE. V lost 4 bases and J lost 6; bases outside the gene matches: 9. The CDR3 region is CASSPRGSGRSGELFF. The CDR3 DNA is TGTGCCAGCAGCCCGCGGGGTAGCGGGAGGTCCGGGGAGCTGTTTTTT.

The V gene is TRBV6-6, the J gene TRBJ2-2; TRBD2 aligns across 7 bases. J lost 0 bases, V lost 5 bases, and 12 bases had no gene match. Germline CDR1 reads MNHNY; CDR2 reads SVGAGI (reference sequence). The length of the CDR3 is 18 residues. The CDR3 reads CASSRSSAGHANTGELFF. The DNA for the CDR3 is TGTGCCAGCAGTCGGTCCTCAGCGGGGCACGCGAACACCGGGGAGCTGTTTTTT.

The rearrangement uses TRBV5-1 and TRBJ2-7; 7 nucleotides align to TRBD1. Germline CDR1 reads SGHRS; CDR2 reads YFSETQ. After removal of 2 bases from V and 2 bases from J, the junction contained 1 base not matched to a gene. There are 13 residues in the CDR3. The CDR3 coding sequence is TGCGCCAGCAGCTTTGGACAGGCCTACGAGCAGTACTTC. Protein product: CASSFGQAYEQYF. Full variable domain (outside the CDR3, taken from reference TRBV5-1 and TRBJ2-7): KAGVTQTPRYLIKTRGQQVTLSCSPISGHRSVSWYQQTPGQGLQFLFEYFSETQRNKGNFPGRFSGRQFSNSRSEMNVSTLELGDSALYLCASSFGQAYEQYFGPGTRLTVT.

There are a few counts of this clonotype. Mismatch with germline at one junction end may stem from a read error. This chain connects TRBV10-3 to TRBJ2-7, with 10 bases lining up with TRBD2. CDR3 length: 13 residues. Per germline, CDR1 ENHRY and CDR2 SYGVKD. The CDR3: CASSESLAGRQYF. In DNA, the CDR3 is TGTGCCAGCAGTGAGTCACTAGCGGGAAGGCAGTACTTC.

The chain recombines TRBV2 with TRBJ1-3; D is unresolved. With 3 bases removed from V and 0 bases from J, the gap between germline ends came to 12 bases. Germline V gives CDR1 SNHLY, CDR2 FYNNEI. The CDR3 runs 16 residues. CDR3 amino acids: CASSDYSISSGNTIYF. In nucleotides, the CDR3 is TGTGCCAGCAGTGATTACTCAATAAGCTCTGGAAACACCATATATTTT.

CDR3 nucleotides: TGTGCCAGCCGCAGGGGAAACACAGATACGCAGTATTTT. Translating gives CASRRGNTDTQYF. The genes are TRBV28 and TRBJ2-3; TRBD1 is a possible D gene (6 bases). The CDR3 spans 13 residues. Germline CDR1 MDHEN, CDR2 SYDVKM. Trimming cost V 8 bases and J 2 bases, with 11 bases left between them. The full variable domain, rest sourced from reference TRBV28 and TRBJ2-3, is DVKVTQSSRYLVKRTGEKVFLECVQDMDHENMFWYRQDPGLGLRLIYFSYDVKMKEKGDIPEGYSVSREKKERFSLILESASTNQTSMYLCASRRGNTDTQYFGPGTRLTVL.

The rearrangement links TRBV7-8 to TRBJ2-1, with 7 positions matching TRBD1. Germline V gene lookup returns CDR1 SGHVS and CDR2 FQNEAQ. With V trimmed by 6 bases and J by 7 bases, 9 bases remained unmatched. The CDR3 has 14 amino acids. The CDR3 reads CASRPLQGWNEQFF. CDR3 DNA sequence: TGTGCCAGCAGGCCGCTACAGGGGTGGAATGAGCAGTTCTTC.

The chain carries TRBV7-2 and TRBJ1-2; D gene unclear. The CDR3 is 15 residues long. Trimming left V 5 bases short and J 6 bases short, with 19 bases between. Germline V gene lookup returns CDR1 SGHTA and CDR2 FQGNSA. The CDR3 DNA follows: TGTGCCAGCAGCCGCTCCGGGAACACTCTCGATGGCTACACCTTC. It yields the protein CASSRSGNTLDGYTF.

This clonotype has a handful of counts. V and J are TRBV19 and TRBJ2-7; possibly TRBD2 for D (5 bases). Trimming cost V 6 bases and J 3 bases, with 15 bases left between them. This CDR3 contains 14 residues. Germline lookup yields CDR1 LNHDA and CDR2 SQIVND (reference sequence). As DNA, the CDR3 is TGTGCCAGTAGACTAACTCACCGGGACTACGAGCAGTACTTC. Protein: CASRLTHRDYEQYF.

The chain links TRBV11-1 to TRBJ2-3; D is possibly TRBD2 (7 bases). In germline, CDR1 is SGHAT, CDR2 FQDESV (reference sequence). There are 17 residues in the CDR3. The V end was cut by 3 bases, the J end by 1 base, with 17 bases between. The CDR3 loop is CASSFPLGGPGTDTQYF. The CDR3 region has the DNA TGTGCCAGCAGCTTTCCCCTCGGGGGGCCGGGCACAGATACGCAGTATTTT.

This clonotype was seen only a few times. The chain is built from TRBV18 and TRBJ2-3; 11 positions agree with TRBD1. The CDR3 loop spans 16 amino acids. Trimming removed 6 bases from V and 3 bases from J; junction bases left unmatched: 8. CDR1 is KGHSH and CDR2 is LQKENI in the germline V gene. This chain's CDR3 is CASSPTGTGGTDTQYF. The CDR3 DNA reads TGTGCCAGCTCTCCCACGGGGACAGGGGGAACAGATACGCAGTATTTT.

This clonotype has more than one count but fewer than ten. The genes are TRBV5-1 and TRBJ2-3, with 9 nucleotides matching TRBD2. The germline CDR1 and CDR2 sequences are SGHRS and YFSETQ. J gave up 3 bases and V 1 base, and 6 bases lay outside the gene matches. CDR3 size: 16 residues. The CDR3: CASSLWPSGTTDTQYF. The CDR3 DNA is TGCGCCAGCAGCTTGTGGCCTAGCGGGACTACAGATACGCAGTATTTT.

This sequence joins TRBV6-1 and TRBJ1-1; unclear D gene. The CDR3 loop spans 11 amino acids. V was shortened by 6 bases and J by 8 bases, with 10 bases between the two germline ends. Germline CDR1 MNHNS, CDR2 SASEGT. The CDR3 spells CASSEWREAFF. The CDR3 coding sequence is TGTGCCAGCAGCGAATGGAGAGAAGCTTTCTTT.

This clonotype appeared a few times. The genes are TRBV28 and TRBJ2-3, with 8 bases that match TRBD2. Germline CDR1 and CDR2: MDHEN and SYDVKM. Germline trimming cut 10 bases from V and 15 bases from J; bases unmatched to any gene: 21. The CDR3 is 14 amino acids. The CDR3 DNA sequence: TGTGCCACCGCGCCGGGCAGCGTAGGACTAGCAGCCTATTTT. This gives the protein CATAPGSVGLAAYF.

The chain employs TRBV7-6 and TRBJ2-3, with 8 nucleotides matching TRBD2. Germline V gene sequence: CDR1 SGHVS, CDR2 FNYEAQ. The CDR3 loop spans 14 amino acids. Trimming took 4 bases from V and 10 from J; bases not matched to a gene: 10. CDR3 residues: CASSSTRTSLAQYF. The CDR3 region has the DNA TGTGCCAGCAGCTCAACAAGGACTAGCCTAGCGCAGTATTTT.

The genes are TRBV24-1 and TRBJ2-4; D uncertain. V was shortened by 2 bases and J by 11 bases, with 9 bases between the two germline ends. The CDR3 runs 12 residues. Germline CDR1 and CDR2: KGHDR and SFDVKD. Written as DNA, the CDR3 is TGTGCCACCAGTGATTATGGGGATGTTCAGTACTTC. It specifies CATSDYGDVQYF.

The genes are TRBV7-9 and TRBJ2-1, with D maybe TRBD2 (5 bases). V dropped 1 base and J dropped 6 bases, with 13 bases sitting between them. CDR3 length: 15 residues. CDR1 is SEHNR and CDR2 is FQNEAQ in the germline V gene (reference sequence). The CDR3 is CASSLGQRFSNEQFF. DNA for the CDR3: TGTGCCAGCAGCTTAGGCCAGCGGTTTTCCAATGAGCAGTTCTTC.

This clonotype was counted a few times. The V call is TRBV9, the J call TRBJ2-1; 7 bases match TRBD2. The junction had 9 bases not matched to a gene; V was cut back by 3 bases and J by 6 bases. Germline V gives CDR1 SGDLS, CDR2 YYNGEE. This CDR3 region has 15 residues. Written as DNA, the CDR3 is TGTGCCAGCAGCGGCACATCGGGAGGTTTCAATGAGCAGTTCTTC. This encodes CASSGTSGGFNEQFF.